Listed below are T cell receptor beta chains from one sample, sequenced in a study of blood T cell repertoires in COVID-19. Assay used: immunoSEQ multiplex PCR; TCRdb lists only in-frame clones, some missing. The sample consists of 85,000 to 95,000 clones, about nine tenths of them appearing once. The sample taken for sequencing was peripheral blood. These receptors were taken from a man between 60 and 75 years old with COVID-19, enrolled during active disease. Both conserved end residues are part of each CDR3. The D gene is left open where the match is weak. Rows give clone size only sometimes, using once, few, many, or a class for an expanded clone.

TRBV25-1	.	17	TRBD2	TRBJ2-5	CASSSLAGVLGSETQYF	TGTGCCAGCAGTAGCCTAGCGGGAGTGTTGGGTTCAGAGACCCAGTACTTC
TRBV24-1	.	13	TRBD1	TRBJ1-1	CATRDRVLTEAFF	TGTGCCACCAGGGACAGGGTGTTAACTGAAGCTTTCTTT
TRBV6-5	.	13	.	TRBJ2-2	CASSQAGSRELFF	TGTGCCAGCAGCCAGGCGGGGAGCCGGGAGCTGTTTTTT
TRBV6-2/TRBV6-3	.	17	TRBD2	TRBJ2-1	CASSYSLQIAGVGEQFF	TGTGCCAGCAGTTACTCCCTCCAAATAGCGGGGGTGGGTGAGCAGTTCTTC
TRBV19	.	13	.	TRBJ2-1	CASSSGMNNEQFF	TGTGCCAGTAGTTCCGGGATGAACAATGAGCAGTTCTTC
TRBV9	.	14	TRBD1	TRBJ1-2	CASKGTGGNYGYTF	TGTGCCAGCAAGGGGACAGGGGGTAACTATGGCTACACCTTC
TRBV28	.	16	TRBD2	TRBJ2-1	CASSLIAGGSYNEQFF	TGTGCCAGCAGTTTAATCGCGGGAGGGTCCTACAATGAGCAGTTCTTC
TRBV6-5	.	15	TRBD1	TRBJ1-6	CASSYSTGGKSPLHF	TGTGCCAGCAGTTACTCGACAGGGGGAAAGTCACCCCTCCACTTT
TRBV11-2	.	15	.	TRBJ2-1	CASSTMQFSSNEQFF	TGTGCCAGCAGCACGATGCAATTCAGTTCCAATGAGCAGTTCTTC
TRBV19	.	15	.	TRBJ1-1	CASRKPGVKNTEAFF	TGTGCCAGTAGGAAACCAGGGGTGAAGAACACTGAAGCTTTCTTT
TRBV27	.	16	TRBD1	TRBJ2-2	CASNLGGTGAVGELFF	TGTGCCAGCAACCTAGGGGGGACAGGGGCGGTCGGGGAGCTGTTTTTT
TRBV5-1	.	16	TRBD2	TRBJ2-7	CASSLSYGGSSYEQYF	TGCGCCAGCAGCTTGTCCTACGGGGGGTCCTCCTACGAGCAGTACTTC
TRBV7-9	.	13	.	TRBJ1-5	CASTQGRNQPQHF	TGTGCCAGTACCCAGGGGCGCAATCAGCCCCAGCATTTT
TRBV10-3	many	14	TRBD1	TRBJ2-7	CAISEPGQGLGQYF	TGTGCCATCAGTGAGCCGGGACAGGGATTAGGGCAGTACTTC
TRBV6-5	.	15	TRBD1	TRBJ1-1	CASNPQGAKNTEAFF	TGTGCCAGCAACCCACAGGGGGCAAAGAACACTGAAGCTTTCTTT
TRBV6-6	once	17	.	TRBJ2-7	CASSPTMGGGSLGEQYF	TGTGCCAGCAGTCCGACCATGGGGGGAGGATCTTTAGGGGAGCAGTACTTC
TRBV2	.	17	TRBD2	TRBJ2-1	CASSEALRASGNNEQFF	TGTGCCAGCAGTGAAGCGCTTCGGGCTAGCGGGAACAATGAGCAGTTCTTC
TRBV9	.	16	TRBD1	TRBJ2-2	CASSEGTGGGTGELFF	TGTGCCAGCAGCGAGGGGACAGGAGGGGGGACCGGGGAGCTGTTTTTT
TRBV5-4	.	14	TRBD2	TRBJ2-5	CASSLEAGRGTQYF	TGTGCCAGCAGCTTAGAAGCGGGACGGGGGACCCAGTACTTC
TRBV9	.	12	.	TRBJ1-1	CASSAGGAEAFF	TGTGCCAGCAGCGCTGGAGGGGCCGAAGCTTTCTTT
TRBV4-1	.	15	.	TRBJ2-7	CASSQDAGWSYEQYF	TGCGCCAGCAGCCAAGATGCAGGTTGGTCCTACGAGCAGTACTTC
TRBV20-1	.	17	TRBD1	TRBJ1-2	CSASSTRDRRSNYGYTF	TGCAGTGCTAGTTCCACCCGGGACAGGCGATCTAACTATGGCTACACCTTC
TRBV5-5	once	16	.	TRBJ1-3	CASSLGWHDSGNTIYF	TGTGCCAGCAGCTTGGGTTGGCACGACTCTGGAAACACCATATATTTT
TRBV7-2	.	16	.	TRBJ2-2	CASSSETVENTGELFF	TGTGCCAGCAGCTCAGAGACAGTGGAGAACACCGGGGAGCTGTTTTTT
TRBV19	.	12	.	TRBJ2-3	CASSISRDTQYF	TGTGCCAGTAGTATATCTCGGGATACGCAGTATTTT
TRBV18	.	14	.	TRBJ2-7	CASSAGVRAYEQYF	TGTGCCAGCTCAGCCGGGGTCAGAGCCTACGAGCAGTACTTC
TRBV5-4	.	13	.	TRBJ1-1	CASSSDTYTEAFF	TGTGCCAGCAGCTCGGACACTTACACTGAAGCTTTCTTT
TRBV19	once	15	.	TRBJ1-2	CASSMSGETNYGYTF	TGTGCCAGTAGTATGTCAGGGGAGACTAACTATGGCTACACCTTC
TRBV5-1	.	16	.	TRBJ2-1	CASSHNLESSYNEQFF	TGCGCCAGCAGCCACAATCTAGAGAGCTCCTACAATGAGCAGTTCTTC
TRBV27	.	14	.	TRBJ2-7	CASRGTLEGYEQYF	TGTGCCAGCAGAGGGACACTGGAAGGGTACGAGCAGTACTTC
TRBV5-5	.	13	.	TRBJ1-5	CASSISSNQPQHF	TGTGCCAGCAGCATATCTAGCAATCAGCCCCAGCATTTT
TRBV9	.	17	TRBD1	TRBJ2-5	CASSPRGQGGSLETQYF	TGTGCCAGCAGCCCTCGGGGACAGGGGGGAAGTTTGGAGACCCAGTACTTC
TRBV7-3	.	16	TRBD2	TRBJ2-5	CASSRGAGEDGETQYF	TGTGCCAGCAGCCGCGGAGCGGGAGAGGACGGGGAGACCCAGTACTTC
TRBV19	.	14	.	TRBJ2-5	CASSIRSGKETQYF	TGTGCCAGTAGTATAAGGTCGGGAAAAGAGACCCAGTACTTC
TRBV6-5	.	14	TRBD1	TRBJ1-4	CASSPHRGEEKLFF	TGTGCCAGCAGTCCACACAGGGGGGAAGAAAAACTGTTTTTT